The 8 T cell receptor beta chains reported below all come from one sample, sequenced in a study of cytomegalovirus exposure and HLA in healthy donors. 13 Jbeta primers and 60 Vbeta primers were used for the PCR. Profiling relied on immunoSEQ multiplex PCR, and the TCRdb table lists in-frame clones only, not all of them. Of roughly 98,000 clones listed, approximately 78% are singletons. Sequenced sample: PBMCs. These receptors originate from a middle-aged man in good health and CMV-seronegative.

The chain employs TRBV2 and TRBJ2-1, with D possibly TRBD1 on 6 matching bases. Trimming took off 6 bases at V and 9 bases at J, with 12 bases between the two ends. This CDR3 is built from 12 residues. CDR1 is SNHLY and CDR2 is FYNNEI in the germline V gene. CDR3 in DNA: TGTGCCAGCAGAACAGGGTTTGGTGAGCAGTTCTTC. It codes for CASRTGFGEQFF.

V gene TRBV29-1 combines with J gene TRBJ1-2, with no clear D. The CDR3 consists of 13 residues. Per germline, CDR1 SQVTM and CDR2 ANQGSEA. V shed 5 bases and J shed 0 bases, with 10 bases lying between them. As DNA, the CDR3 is TGCAGCGTTCTTGGAGGAACTAACTATGGCTACACCTTC. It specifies CSVLGGTNYGYTF.

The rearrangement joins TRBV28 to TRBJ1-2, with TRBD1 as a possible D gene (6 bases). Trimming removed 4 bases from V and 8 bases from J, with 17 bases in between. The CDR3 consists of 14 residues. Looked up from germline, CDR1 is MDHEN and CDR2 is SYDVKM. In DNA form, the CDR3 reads TGTGCCAGCAGTTCACCAGGCAGGGGATCAGGCTACACCTTC. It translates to CASSSPGRGSGYTF.

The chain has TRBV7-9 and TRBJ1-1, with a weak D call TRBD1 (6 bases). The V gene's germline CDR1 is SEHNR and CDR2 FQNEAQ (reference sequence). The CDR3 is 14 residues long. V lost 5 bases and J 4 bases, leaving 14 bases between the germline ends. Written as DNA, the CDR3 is TGTGCCAGCAGCGCACAGGGTGATGCCACTGAAGCTTTCTTT. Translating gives CASSAQGDATEAFF.

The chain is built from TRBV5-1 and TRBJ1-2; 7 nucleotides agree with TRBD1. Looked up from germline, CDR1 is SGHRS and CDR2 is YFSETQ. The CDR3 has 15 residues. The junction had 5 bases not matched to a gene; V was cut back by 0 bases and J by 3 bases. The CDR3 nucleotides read TGCGCCAGCAGCTTGGTAGCTGGGACAGACTATGGCTACACCTTC. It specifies CASSLVAGTDYGYTF.

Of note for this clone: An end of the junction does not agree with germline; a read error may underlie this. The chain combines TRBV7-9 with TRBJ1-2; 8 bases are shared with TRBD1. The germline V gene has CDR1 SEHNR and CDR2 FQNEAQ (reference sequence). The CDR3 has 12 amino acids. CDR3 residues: CSSSTGQEGYTF. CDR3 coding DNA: TGTTCCAGCAGCACGGGACAGGAAGGCTACACCTTC. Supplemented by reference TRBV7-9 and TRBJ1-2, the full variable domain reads DTGVSQNPRHKITKRGQNVTFRCDPISEHNRLYWYRQTLGQGPEFLTYFQNEAQLEKSRLLSDRFSAERPKGSFSTLEIQRTEQGDSAMYLCSSSTGQEGYTFGSGTRLTVV.

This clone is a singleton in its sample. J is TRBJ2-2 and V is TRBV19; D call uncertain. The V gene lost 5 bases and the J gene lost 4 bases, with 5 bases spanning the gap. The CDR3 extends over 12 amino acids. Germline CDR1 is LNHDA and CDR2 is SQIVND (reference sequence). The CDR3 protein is CASSEITGELFF. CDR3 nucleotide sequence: TGTGCCAGTAGTGAGATCACCGGGGAGCTGTTTTTT.

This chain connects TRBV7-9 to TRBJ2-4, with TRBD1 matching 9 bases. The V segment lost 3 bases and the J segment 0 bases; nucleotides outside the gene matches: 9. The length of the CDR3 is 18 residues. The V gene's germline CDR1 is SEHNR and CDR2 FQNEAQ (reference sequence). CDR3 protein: CASSFWTGAVLAKNIQYF. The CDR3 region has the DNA TGTGCCAGCAGCTTTTGGACAGGGGCCGTACTAGCCAAAAACATTCAGTACTTC.